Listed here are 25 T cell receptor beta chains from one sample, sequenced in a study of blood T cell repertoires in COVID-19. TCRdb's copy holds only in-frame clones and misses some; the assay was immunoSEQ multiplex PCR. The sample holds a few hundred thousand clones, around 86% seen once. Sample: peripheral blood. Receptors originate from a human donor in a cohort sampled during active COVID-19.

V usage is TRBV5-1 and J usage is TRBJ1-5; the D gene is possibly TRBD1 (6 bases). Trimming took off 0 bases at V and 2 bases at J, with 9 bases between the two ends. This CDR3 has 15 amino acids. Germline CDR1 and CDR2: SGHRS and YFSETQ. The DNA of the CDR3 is TGCGCCAGCAGCTTGGTGGGGGCTGGCAATCAGCCCCAGCATTTT. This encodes CASSLVGAGNQPQHF. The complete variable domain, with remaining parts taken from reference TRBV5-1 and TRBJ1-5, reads KAGVTQTPRYLIKTRGQQVTLSCSPISGHRSVSWYQQTPGQGLQFLFEYFSETQRNKGNFPGRFSGRQFSNSRSEMNVSTLELGDSALYLCASSLVGAGNQPQHFGDGTRLSIL.

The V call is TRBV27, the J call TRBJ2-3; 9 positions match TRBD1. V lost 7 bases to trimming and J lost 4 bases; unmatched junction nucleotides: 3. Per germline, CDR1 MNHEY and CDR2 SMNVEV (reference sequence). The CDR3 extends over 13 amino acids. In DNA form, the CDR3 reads TGTGCCAGCAAACAGGGGGCCCCAGATACGCAGTATTTT. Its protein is CASKQGAPDTQYF.

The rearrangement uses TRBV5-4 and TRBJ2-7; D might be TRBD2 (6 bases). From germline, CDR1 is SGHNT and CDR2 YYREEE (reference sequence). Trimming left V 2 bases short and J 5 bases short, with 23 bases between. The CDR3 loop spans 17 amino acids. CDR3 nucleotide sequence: TGTGCCAGCAGCTTAGGAGGGCGTACTCCCTCTGGCCACGAGCAGTACTTC. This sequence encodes CASSLGGRTPSGHEQYF. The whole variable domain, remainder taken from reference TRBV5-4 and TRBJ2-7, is ETGVTQSPTHLIKTRGQQVTLRCSSQSGHNTVSWYQQALGQGPQFIFQYYREEENGRGNFPPRFSGLQFPNYSSELNVNALELDDSALYLCASSLGGRTPSGHEQYFGPGTRLTVT.

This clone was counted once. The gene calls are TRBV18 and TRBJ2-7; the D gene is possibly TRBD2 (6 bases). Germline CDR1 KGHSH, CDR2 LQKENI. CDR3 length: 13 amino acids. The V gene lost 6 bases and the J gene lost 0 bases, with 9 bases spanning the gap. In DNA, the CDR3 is TGTGCCAGCTCCGCGGGGCTCTCCTACGAGCAGTACTTC. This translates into CASSAGLSYEQYF.

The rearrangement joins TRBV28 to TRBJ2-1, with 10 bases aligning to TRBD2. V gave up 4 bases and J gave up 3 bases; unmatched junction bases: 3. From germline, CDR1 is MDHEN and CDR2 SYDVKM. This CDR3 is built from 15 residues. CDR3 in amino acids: CASSSGTSDYNEQFF. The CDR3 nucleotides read TGTGCCAGCAGTTCCGGGACTAGCGACTACAATGAGCAGTTCTTC.

Here the CDR3 reads CASSSHPRGAGVVVTQYF. The CDR3 nucleotides read TGTGCCAGCAGCTCCCACCCCCGTGGAGCGGGAGTCGTAGTTACGCAGTATTTT. The chain couples TRBV7-2 to TRBJ2-3; 8 nucleotides line up with TRBD2. The CDR3 runs to 18 residues. CDR1 is SGHTA and CDR2 is FQGNSA in the germline V gene. V lost 4 bases and J lost 8; bases outside the gene matches: 20. Filled out from reference TRBV7-2 and TRBJ2-3, the complete variable domain reads GAGVSQSPSNKVTEKGKDVELRCDPISGHTALYWYRQSLGQGLEFLIYFQGNSAPDKSGLPSDRFSAERTGGSVSTLTIQRTQQEDSAVYLCASSSHPRGAGVVVTQYFGPGTRLTVL.

The CDR3 DNA reads as TGTGCCAGTAGTCCCAGGGTATCTCTCACAGATACGCAGTATTTT. It encodes CASSPRVSLTDTQYF. V and J are TRBV19 and TRBJ2-3; possible D gene TRBD1, 5 bases. The germline CDR1 and CDR2 sequences are LNHDA and SQIVND (reference sequence). This CDR3 region has 15 residues. V lost 5 bases, J lost 2 bases, and 14 bases lay in between.

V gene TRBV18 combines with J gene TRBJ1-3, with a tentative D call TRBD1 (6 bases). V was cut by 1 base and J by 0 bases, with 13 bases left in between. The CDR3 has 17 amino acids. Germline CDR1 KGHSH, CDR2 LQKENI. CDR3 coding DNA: TGTGCCAGCTCACCACAGACAGGAACGAACTCTGGAAACACCATATATTTT. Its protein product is CASSPQTGTNSGNTIYF.

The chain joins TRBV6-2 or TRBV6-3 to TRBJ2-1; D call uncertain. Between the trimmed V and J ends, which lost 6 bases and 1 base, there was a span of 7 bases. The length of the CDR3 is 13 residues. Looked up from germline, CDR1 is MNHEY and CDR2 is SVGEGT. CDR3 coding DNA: TGTGCCAGCAGCCTCAGGTCCTACAATGAGCAGTTCTTC. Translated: CASSLRSYNEQFF.

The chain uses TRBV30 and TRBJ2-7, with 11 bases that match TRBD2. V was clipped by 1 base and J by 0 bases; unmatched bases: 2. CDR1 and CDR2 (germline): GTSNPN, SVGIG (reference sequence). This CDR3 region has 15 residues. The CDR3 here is CAWSGTSGSSYEQYF. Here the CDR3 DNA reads TGTGCCTGGAGTGGCACTAGCGGGAGCTCCTACGAGCAGTACTTC.

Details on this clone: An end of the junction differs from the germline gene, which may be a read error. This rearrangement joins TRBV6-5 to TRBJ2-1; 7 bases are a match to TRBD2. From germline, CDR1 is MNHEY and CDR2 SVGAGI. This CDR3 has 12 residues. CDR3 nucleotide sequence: TGTGCCAGCGGGAGGGCCGAGTATGAACAGTTCTTC. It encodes CASGRAEYEQFF.

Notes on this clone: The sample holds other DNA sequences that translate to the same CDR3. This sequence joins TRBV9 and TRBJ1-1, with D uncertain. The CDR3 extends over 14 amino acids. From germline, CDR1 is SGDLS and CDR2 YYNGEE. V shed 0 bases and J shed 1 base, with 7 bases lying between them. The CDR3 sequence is CASSVAGGNTEAFF. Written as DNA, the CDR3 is TGTGCCAGCAGCGTAGCAGGAGGGAACACTGAAGCTTTCTTT.

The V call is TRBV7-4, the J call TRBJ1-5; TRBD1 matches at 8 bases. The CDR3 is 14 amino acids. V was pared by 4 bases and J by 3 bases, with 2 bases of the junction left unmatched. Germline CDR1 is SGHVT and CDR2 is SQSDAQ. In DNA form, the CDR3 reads TGTGCCAGCAGCTCGGACAGGGACAATCAGCCCCAGCATTTT. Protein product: CASSSDRDNQPQHF. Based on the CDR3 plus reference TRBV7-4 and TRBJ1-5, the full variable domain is GAGVSQSPRYKVAKRGRDVALRCDSISGHVTLYWYRQTLGQGSEVLTYSQSDAQRDKSGRPSGRFSAERPERSVSTLKIQRTEQGDSAVYLCASSSDRDNQPQHFGDGTRLSIL.

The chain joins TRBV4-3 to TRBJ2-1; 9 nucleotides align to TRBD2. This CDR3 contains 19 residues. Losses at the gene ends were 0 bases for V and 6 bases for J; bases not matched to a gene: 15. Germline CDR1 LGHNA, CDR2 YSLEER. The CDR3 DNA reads TGCGCCAGCAGCCAAGATAATTCGCGAGGGACTAGCTTTTCCAATGAGCAGTTCTTC. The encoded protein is CASSQDNSRGTSFSNEQFF.

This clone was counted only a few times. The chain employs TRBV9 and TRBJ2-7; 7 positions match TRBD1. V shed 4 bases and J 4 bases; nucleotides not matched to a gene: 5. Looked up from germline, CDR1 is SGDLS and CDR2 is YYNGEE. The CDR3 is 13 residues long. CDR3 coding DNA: TGTGCCAGCAGCCAGGGACAGTTGTACGAGCAGTACTTC. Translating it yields CASSQGQLYEQYF.

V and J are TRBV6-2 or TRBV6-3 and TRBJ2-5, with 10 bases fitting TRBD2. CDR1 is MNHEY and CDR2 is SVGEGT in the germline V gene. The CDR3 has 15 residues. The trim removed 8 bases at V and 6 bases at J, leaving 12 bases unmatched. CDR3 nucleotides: TGTGCCAGCGGTTCTGCTAGCGGGAGTTCCCAGACCCAGTACTTC. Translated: CASGSASGSSQTQYF.

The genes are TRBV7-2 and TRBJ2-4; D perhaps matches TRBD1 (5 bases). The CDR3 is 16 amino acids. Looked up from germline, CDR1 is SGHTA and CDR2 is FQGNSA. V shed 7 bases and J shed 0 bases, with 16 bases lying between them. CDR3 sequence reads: CASKTGQNLAKNIQYF. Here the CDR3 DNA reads TGTGCCAGCAAAACTGGACAAAATCTAGCCAAAAACATTCAGTACTTC.

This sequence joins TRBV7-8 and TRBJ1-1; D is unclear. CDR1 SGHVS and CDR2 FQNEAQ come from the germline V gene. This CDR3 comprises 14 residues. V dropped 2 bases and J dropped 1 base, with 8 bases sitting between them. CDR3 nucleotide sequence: TGTGCCAGCAGCTTATGGGCACCGAACACTGAAGCTTTCTTT. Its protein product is CASSLWAPNTEAFF.

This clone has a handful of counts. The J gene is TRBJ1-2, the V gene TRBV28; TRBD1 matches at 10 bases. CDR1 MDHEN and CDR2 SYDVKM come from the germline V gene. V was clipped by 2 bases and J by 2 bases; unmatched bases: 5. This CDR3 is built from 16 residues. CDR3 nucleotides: TGTGCCAGCAGTTTACCGGACAGGGGGTTAAACTATGGCTACACCTTC. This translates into CASSLPDRGLNYGYTF.

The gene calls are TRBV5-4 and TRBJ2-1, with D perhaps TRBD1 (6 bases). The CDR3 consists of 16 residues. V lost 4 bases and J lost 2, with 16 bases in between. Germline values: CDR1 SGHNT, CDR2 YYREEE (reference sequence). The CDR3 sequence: CASSHTTGIPYNEQFF. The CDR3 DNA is TGTGCCAGCAGCCACACAACAGGGATACCCTACAATGAGCAGTTCTTC.

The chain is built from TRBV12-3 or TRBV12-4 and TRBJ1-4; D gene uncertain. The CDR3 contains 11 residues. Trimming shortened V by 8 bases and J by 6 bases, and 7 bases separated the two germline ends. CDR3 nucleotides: TGTGCCAGCGCCCAGGATGAAAAACTGTTTTTT. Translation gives CASAQDEKLFF.

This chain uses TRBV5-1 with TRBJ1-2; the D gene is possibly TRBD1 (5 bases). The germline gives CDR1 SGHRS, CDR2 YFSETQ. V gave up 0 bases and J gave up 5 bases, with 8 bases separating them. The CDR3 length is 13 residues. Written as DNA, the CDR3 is TGCGCCAGCAGCTTGGAACAGGAGTATGGCTACACCTTC. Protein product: CASSLEQEYGYTF. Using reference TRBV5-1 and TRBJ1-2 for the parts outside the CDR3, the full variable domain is KAGVTQTPRYLIKTRGQQVTLSCSPISGHRSVSWYQQTPGQGLQFLFEYFSETQRNKGNFPGRFSGRQFSNSRSEMNVSTLELGDSALYLCASSLEQEYGYTFGSGTRLTVV.

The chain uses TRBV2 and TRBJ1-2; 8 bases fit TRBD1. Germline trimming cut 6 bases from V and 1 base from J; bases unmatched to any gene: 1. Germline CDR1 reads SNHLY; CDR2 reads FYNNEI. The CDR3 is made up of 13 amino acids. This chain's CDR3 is CASRGQVNYGYTF. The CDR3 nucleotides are TGTGCCAGCAGGGGACAGGTTAACTATGGCTACACCTTC.

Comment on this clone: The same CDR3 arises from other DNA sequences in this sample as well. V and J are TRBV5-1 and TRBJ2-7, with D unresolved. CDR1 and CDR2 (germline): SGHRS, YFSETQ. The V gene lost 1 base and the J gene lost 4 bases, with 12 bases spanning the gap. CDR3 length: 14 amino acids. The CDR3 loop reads CASSLTGSSYEQYF. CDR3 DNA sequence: TGCGCCAGCAGCTTGACCGGGTCGAGTTACGAGCAGTACTTC. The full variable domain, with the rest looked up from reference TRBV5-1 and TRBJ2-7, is KAGVTQTPRYLIKTRGQQVTLSCSPISGHRSVSWYQQTPGQGLQFLFEYFSETQRNKGNFPGRFSGRQFSNSRSEMNVSTLELGDSALYLCASSLTGSSYEQYFGPGTRLTVT.

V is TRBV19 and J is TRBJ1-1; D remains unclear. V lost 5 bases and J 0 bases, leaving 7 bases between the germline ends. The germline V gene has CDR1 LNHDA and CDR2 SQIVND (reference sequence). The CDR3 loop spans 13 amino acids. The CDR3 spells CASSGLLNTEAFF. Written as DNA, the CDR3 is TGTGCCAGTAGTGGACTGCTGAACACTGAAGCTTTCTTT.